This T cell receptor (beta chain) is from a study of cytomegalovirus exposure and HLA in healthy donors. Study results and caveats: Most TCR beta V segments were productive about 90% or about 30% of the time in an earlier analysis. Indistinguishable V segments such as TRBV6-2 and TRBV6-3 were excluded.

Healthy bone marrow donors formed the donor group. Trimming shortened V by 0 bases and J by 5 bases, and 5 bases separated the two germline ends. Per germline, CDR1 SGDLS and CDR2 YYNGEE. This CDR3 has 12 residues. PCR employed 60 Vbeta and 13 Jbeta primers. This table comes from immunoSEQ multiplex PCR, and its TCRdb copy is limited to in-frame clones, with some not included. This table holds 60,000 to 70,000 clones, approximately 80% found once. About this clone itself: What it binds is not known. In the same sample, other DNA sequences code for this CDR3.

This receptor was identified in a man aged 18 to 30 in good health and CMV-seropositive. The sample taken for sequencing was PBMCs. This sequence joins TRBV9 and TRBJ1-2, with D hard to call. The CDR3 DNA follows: TGTGCCAGCAGCGTAGCCGGGTATGGCTACACCTTC. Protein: CASSVAGYGYTF.